Listed below are T cell receptor beta chains from one sample, sequenced in a study of cytomegalovirus exposure and HLA in healthy donors. Clones were sequenced by immunoSEQ multiplex PCR, and TCRdb holds only the in-frame ones, with some missing. This table holds 100,000 to 150,000 clones, 80% found once. Material: PBMCs. Receptors originate from a man aged 40-49 years in good health and CMV-seronegative. Both conserved end residues are part of each CDR3. Each record gives: V gene, J gene, D gene, clone size, CDR3 length, CDR3 protein, CDR3 DNA. D genes are given only for firm matches. Rows give clone size only sometimes, using once, few, many, or a class for an expanded clone.

v_call: TRBV6-1
j_call: TRBJ1-5
d_call: NA
clone_size: NA
cdr3_length: 14
cdr3_aa: CASSEGVVDQPQHF
cdr3_nt: TGTGCCAGCAGTGAAGGCGTAGTAGATCAGCCCCAGCATTTT

v_call: TRBV7-8
j_call: TRBJ2-2
d_call: TRBD2
clone_size: NA
cdr3_length: 16
cdr3_aa: CASSGSGRALFGELFF
cdr3_nt: TGTGCCAGCAGCGGTAGCGGGAGGGCCCTTTTCGGGGAGCTGTTTTTT

v_call: TRBV7-2
j_call: TRBJ2-1
d_call: TRBD2
clone_size: NA
cdr3_length: 15
cdr3_aa: CASSSSGGSYNEQFF
cdr3_nt: TGTGCCAGCAGCTCTAGCGGGGGCTCCTACAATGAGCAGTTCTTC

v_call: TRBV2
j_call: TRBJ2-4
d_call: NA
clone_size: NA
cdr3_length: 18
cdr3_aa: CASSESRQSVLAKNIQYF
cdr3_nt: TGTGCCAGCAGTGAAAGTAGACAGTCAGTCTTAGCCAAAAACATTCAGTACTTC

v_call: TRBV2
j_call: TRBJ1-1
d_call: TRBD1
clone_size: NA
cdr3_length: 15
cdr3_aa: CASSEANRGGTEAFF
cdr3_nt: TGTGCCAGCAGTGAAGCAAACAGGGGCGGCACTGAAGCTTTCTTT

v_call: TRBV19
j_call: TRBJ1-1
d_call: TRBD1
clone_size: NA
cdr3_length: 14
cdr3_aa: CASSIGTGNTEAFF
cdr3_nt: TGTGCCAGTAGCATCGGGACAGGGAACACTGAAGCTTTCTTT

v_call: TRBV28
j_call: TRBJ2-5
d_call: TRBD1
clone_size: NA
cdr3_length: 15
cdr3_aa: CASSLNRGWSKTQYF
cdr3_nt: TGTGCCAGCAGTTTAAACAGGGGGTGGTCGAAGACCCAGTACTTC

v_call: TRBV27
j_call: TRBJ1-5
d_call: TRBD1
clone_size: NA
cdr3_length: 15
cdr3_aa: CASSPRDRAAQPQHF
cdr3_nt: TGTGCCAGCAGTCCTCGGGACAGGGCGGCTCAGCCCCAGCATTTT

v_call: TRBV5-1
j_call: TRBJ2-7
d_call: TRBD1
clone_size: NA
cdr3_length: 15
cdr3_aa: CASSWTQGTSYEQYF
cdr3_nt: TGCGCCAGCAGCTGGACACAGGGGACCTCCTACGAGCAGTACTTC

v_call: TRBV5-1
j_call: TRBJ2-3
d_call: NA
clone_size: NA
cdr3_length: 16
cdr3_aa: CASSRSGEVSTDTQYF
cdr3_nt: TGCGCCAGCAGCCGGTCTGGGGAGGTTAGCACAGATACGCAGTATTTT

v_call: TRBV28
j_call: TRBJ2-1
d_call: NA
clone_size: NA
cdr3_length: 14
cdr3_aa: CASKQGGSYNEQFF
cdr3_nt: TGTGCCAGCAAGCAGGGAGGCTCCTACAATGAGCAGTTCTTC

v_call: TRBV5-4
j_call: TRBJ2-3
d_call: TRBD2
clone_size: NA
cdr3_length: 15
cdr3_aa: CASSFGGAMTDTQYF
cdr3_nt: TGTGCCAGCAGCTTCGGGGGGGCGATGACAGATACGCAGTATTTT

v_call: TRBV6-5
j_call: TRBJ2-1
d_call: TRBD1
clone_size: NA
cdr3_length: 14
cdr3_aa: CASSRGPDKYEQFF
cdr3_nt: TGTGCCAGCAGCAGGGGGCCCGATAAGTATGAGCAGTTCTTC

v_call: TRBV29-1
j_call: TRBJ1-2
d_call: NA
clone_size: NA
cdr3_length: 13
cdr3_aa: CSVVPLTESGYTF
cdr3_nt: TGCAGCGTTGTCCCCCTTACCGAGTCTGGCTACACCTTC

v_call: TRBV7-9
j_call: TRBJ2-1
d_call: TRBD1
clone_size: NA
cdr3_length: 14
cdr3_aa: CASSSGQGRDEQFF
cdr3_nt: TGTGCCAGCAGCAGCGGACAGGGGAGGGATGAGCAGTTCTTC

v_call: TRBV28
j_call: TRBJ2-2
d_call: NA
clone_size: NA
cdr3_length: 15
cdr3_aa: CASSFLLANTGELFF
cdr3_nt: TGTGCCAGCAGTTTCTTACTAGCGAACACCGGGGAGCTGTTTTTT

v_call: TRBV28
j_call: TRBJ2-3
d_call: NA
clone_size: once
cdr3_length: 13
cdr3_aa: CASRGQGTDTQYF
cdr3_nt: TGTGCCAGCAGGGGGCAGGGCACAGATACGCAGTATTTT

v_call: TRBV6-1
j_call: TRBJ1-4
d_call: NA
clone_size: few
cdr3_length: 13
cdr3_aa: CASSRGYGEKLFF
cdr3_nt: TGTGCCAGCAGCAGAGGGTATGGAGAAAAACTGTTTTTT

v_call: TRBV6-1
j_call: TRBJ2-5
d_call: TRBD2
clone_size: NA
cdr3_length: 16
cdr3_aa: CASSEQRGRGQETQYF
cdr3_nt: TGTGCCAGCAGTGAACAACGTGGGAGGGGCCAAGAGACCCAGTACTTC

v_call: TRBV7-6
j_call: TRBJ1-4
d_call: NA
clone_size: NA
cdr3_length: 14
cdr3_aa: CASSLRVENEKLFF
cdr3_nt: TGTGCCAGCAGCTTACGGGTGGAAAATGAAAAACTGTTTTTT

v_call: TRBV2
j_call: TRBJ1-1
d_call: TRBD1
clone_size: few
cdr3_length: 15
cdr3_aa: CASSLAGTGNTEAFF
cdr3_nt: TGTGCCAGCAGCCTTGCCGGGACAGGGAACACTGAAGCTTTCTTT

v_call: TRBV10-3
j_call: TRBJ1-2
d_call: NA
clone_size: few
cdr3_length: 13
cdr3_aa: CAITGLQGGGYTF
cdr3_nt: TGTGCCATCACAGGGCTACAGGGCGGTGGCTACACCTTC

v_call: TRBV5-1
j_call: TRBJ1-2
d_call: NA
clone_size: NA
cdr3_length: 14
cdr3_aa: CASSAGQQNYGYTF
cdr3_nt: TGCGCCAGCAGCGCCGGACAGCAGAACTATGGCTACACCTTC

v_call: TRBV10-3
j_call: TRBJ1-2
d_call: NA
clone_size: NA
cdr3_length: 12
cdr3_aa: CAISGRDTGYTF
cdr3_nt: TGTGCCATCAGTGGCCGGGACACTGGCTACACCTTC

v_call: TRBV7-9
j_call: TRBJ2-1
d_call: TRBD2
clone_size: NA
cdr3_length: 15
cdr3_aa: CASSLGEGVGNEQFF
cdr3_nt: TGTGCCAGCAGCTTAGGGGAGGGTGTAGGCAATGAGCAGTTCTTC

v_call: TRBV5-4
j_call: TRBJ2-7
d_call: TRBD2
clone_size: NA
cdr3_length: 16
cdr3_aa: CASSLSVGEGHREQYF
cdr3_nt: TGTGCCAGCAGCTTGTCGGTTGGGGAGGGCCATCGAGAGCAGTACTTC

v_call: TRBV2
j_call: TRBJ2-7
d_call: TRBD1
clone_size: NA
cdr3_length: 13
cdr3_aa: CASGWTGLGEQYF
cdr3_nt: TGTGCCAGCGGTTGGACAGGGTTGGGCGAGCAGTACTTC

v_call: TRBV7-2
j_call: TRBJ1-2
d_call: NA
clone_size: NA
cdr3_length: 13
cdr3_aa: CASSLGGSHGYTF
cdr3_nt: TGTGCCAGCAGCTTAGGAGGGTCCCATGGCTACACCTTC

v_call: TRBV27
j_call: TRBJ2-2
d_call: TRBD2
clone_size: NA
cdr3_length: 15
cdr3_aa: CASRPGLAWSGELFF
cdr3_nt: TGTGCCAGCAGACCTGGACTAGCGTGGTCCGGGGAGCTGTTTTTT

v_call: TRBV28
j_call: TRBJ1-4
d_call: NA
clone_size: NA
cdr3_length: 13
cdr3_aa: CASESSLNEKLFF
cdr3_nt: TGTGCCAGCGAGAGCTCCCTGAATGAAAAACTGTTTTTT

v_call: TRBV7-8
j_call: TRBJ1-3
d_call: NA
clone_size: NA
cdr3_length: 16
cdr3_aa: CASSAALAARGNTIYF
cdr3_nt: TGTGCCAGCAGTGCTGCCTTGGCAGCGAGGGGAAACACCATATATTTT

v_call: TRBV19
j_call: TRBJ2-7
d_call: NA
clone_size: NA
cdr3_length: 14
cdr3_aa: CASSIEGVSAVQYF
cdr3_nt: TGTGCCAGTAGTATTGAAGGGGTGTCTGCCGTGCAGTACTTC

v_call: TRBV15
j_call: TRBJ1-4
d_call: NA
clone_size: NA
cdr3_length: 18
cdr3_aa: CATSRALPGPTGNEKLFF
cdr3_nt: TGTGCCACCAGCAGAGCCCTCCCAGGACCTACAGGGAATGAAAAACTGTTTTTT

v_call: TRBV25-1
j_call: TRBJ2-1
d_call: TRBD2
clone_size: once
cdr3_length: 14
cdr3_aa: CASSVSSGGHEQFF
cdr3_nt: TGTGCCAGCAGTGTTTCTAGCGGGGGGCATGAGCAGTTCTTC

v_call: TRBV7-2
j_call: TRBJ2-1
d_call: NA
clone_size: NA
cdr3_length: 16
cdr3_aa: CASSLGGGGMGNEQFF
cdr3_nt: TGTGCCAGCAGCTTGGGCGGTGGGGGGATGGGCAATGAGCAGTTCTTC

v_call: TRBV5-4
j_call: TRBJ1-4
d_call: NA
clone_size: NA
cdr3_length: 15
cdr3_aa: CASSSSGQGNEKLFF
cdr3_nt: TGTGCCAGCAGCTCCTCGGGACAAGGGAATGAAAAACTGTTTTTT

v_call: TRBV19
j_call: TRBJ1-4
d_call: TRBD1
clone_size: NA
cdr3_length: 16
cdr3_aa: CASSTSDRGTNEKLFF
cdr3_nt: TGTGCCAGTAGTACCTCGGACAGGGGAACTAATGAAAAACTGTTTTTT

v_call: TRBV7-8
j_call: TRBJ1-1
d_call: TRBD1
clone_size: NA
cdr3_length: 13
cdr3_aa: CASSPTGVTEAFF
cdr3_nt: TGTGCCAGCAGCCCGACAGGGGTGACTGAAGCTTTCTTT

v_call: TRBV28
j_call: TRBJ2-1
d_call: NA
clone_size: NA
cdr3_length: 15
cdr3_aa: CASSFLGGNSNEQFF
cdr3_nt: TGTGCCAGCAGTTTCCTCGGAGGGAATTCCAATGAGCAGTTCTTC

v_call: TRBV6-6
j_call: TRBJ2-2
d_call: NA
clone_size: NA
cdr3_length: 12
cdr3_aa: CASQVPTGELFF
cdr3_nt: TGTGCCAGCCAGGTACCCACCGGGGAGCTGTTTTTT

v_call: TRBV27
j_call: TRBJ1-1
d_call: NA
clone_size: NA
cdr3_length: 15
cdr3_aa: CASSPLTGADTEAFF
cdr3_nt: TGTGCCAGCAGTCCCCTAACAGGAGCTGACACTGAAGCTTTCTTT

v_call: TRBV7-9
j_call: TRBJ2-5
d_call: NA
clone_size: NA
cdr3_length: 14
cdr3_aa: CASTLGQYQETQYF
cdr3_nt: TGTGCCAGCACCCTAGGACAATACCAAGAGACCCAGTACTTC

v_call: TRBV5-1
j_call: TRBJ2-5
d_call: NA
clone_size: NA
cdr3_length: 15
cdr3_aa: CASSLEAGNRETQYF
cdr3_nt: TGCGCCAGCAGCTTGGAGGCAGGGAACCGAGAGACCCAGTACTTC

v_call: TRBV10-1
j_call: TRBJ2-7
d_call: TRBD2
clone_size: NA
cdr3_length: 13
cdr3_aa: CASSSGLAGEQYF
cdr3_nt: TGCGCCAGCAGTTCCGGACTAGCGGGGGAGCAGTACTTC

v_call: TRBV19
j_call: TRBJ1-2
d_call: NA
clone_size: NA
cdr3_length: 16
cdr3_aa: CASSIDSQPSRYGYTF
cdr3_nt: TGTGCCAGTAGTATAGATAGTCAACCCTCTAGGTATGGCTACACCTTC

v_call: TRBV6-5
j_call: TRBJ1-2
d_call: NA
clone_size: NA
cdr3_length: 12
cdr3_aa: CASRTPNSGYTF
cdr3_nt: TGTGCCAGCAGAACCCCGAACAGTGGCTACACCTTC

v_call: TRBV28
j_call: TRBJ1-2
d_call: NA
clone_size: NA
cdr3_length: 14
cdr3_aa: CASSPPGTPYGYTF
cdr3_nt: TGTGCCAGCAGTCCCCCCGGGACACCTTATGGCTACACCTTC

v_call: TRBV6-4
j_call: TRBJ2-1
d_call: TRBD2
clone_size: NA
cdr3_length: 15
cdr3_aa: CATTPSGGTNNEQFF
cdr3_nt: TGTGCCACCACTCCTAGCGGGGGTACGAACAATGAGCAGTTCTTC

v_call: TRBV7-9
j_call: TRBJ1-1
d_call: TRBD1
clone_size: NA
cdr3_length: 15
cdr3_aa: CASSPGQGLETEAFF
cdr3_nt: TGTGCCAGCAGCCCCGGACAGGGACTGGAAACTGAAGCTTTCTTT

v_call: TRBV7-8
j_call: TRBJ1-5
d_call: NA
clone_size: NA
cdr3_length: 13
cdr3_aa: CASSDRGGQPQHF
cdr3_nt: TGTGCCAGCAGCGACCGGGGGGGTCAGCCCCAGCATTTT

v_call: TRBV18
j_call: TRBJ1-5
d_call: TRBD1
clone_size: NA
cdr3_length: 14
cdr3_aa: CASSQTGRNQPQHF
cdr3_nt: TGTGCCAGCTCCCAGACAGGGCGCAATCAGCCCCAGCATTTT

v_call: TRBV28
j_call: TRBJ2-7
d_call: TRBD2
clone_size: NA
cdr3_length: 16
cdr3_aa: CASSPPEGGLAKEQYF
cdr3_nt: TGTGCCAGCAGCCCCCCCGAGGGGGGACTAGCGAAGGAGCAGTACTTC

v_call: TRBV19
j_call: TRBJ2-3
d_call: TRBD1
clone_size: once
cdr3_length: 18
cdr3_aa: CASSISLGQGASRDTQYF
cdr3_nt: TGTGCCAGTAGTATAAGTTTGGGACAGGGGGCCTCCAGGGATACGCAGTATTTT